The 32 T cell receptor beta chains in this list originate from one sample, sequenced in a study of identical twins' blood T cells. One entry per CDR3 protein, called by TCRdb with MiXCR from the 5' RACE reads. Among fewer than 450,000 distinct CDR3 sequences listed, about 28% were seen once. The sequencing input was PBMCs. Source of these receptors: a woman aged 18-55 years in good health.

This clonotype was counted only a few times. The V call is TRBV20-1, the J call TRBJ1-5; no reliable D call. Trimming stripped 1 base from V and 11 bases from J, with 6 bases between. The CDR3 length is 10 residues. Per germline, CDR1 DFQATT and CDR2 SNEGSKA (reference sequence). The CDR3 loop reads CSARGPTQHF. DNA of the CDR3: TGCAGTGCTAGAGGGCCAACCCAGCATTTT.

CDR3 in amino acids: CASQPGLVSYEQYF. The CDR3 bases are TGTGCCAGCCAGCCGGGACTAGTTTCCTACGAGCAGTACTTC. V is TRBV27 and J is TRBJ2-7; the match to TRBD2 covers 8 bases. Trimming cost V 8 bases and J 1 base; bases outside gene matches: 7. This CDR3 has 14 amino acids. Germline V lookup: CDR1 MNHEY, CDR2 SMNVEV (reference sequence).

This clonotype was recorded many times. The chain carries TRBV6-5 and TRBJ1-2, with D perhaps TRBD1 (6 bases). Per the germline V gene, CDR1 is MNHEY and CDR2 is SVGAGI. V dropped 5 bases and J dropped 3 bases, with 13 bases sitting between them. CDR3 size: 14 residues. CDR3 residues: CASSPLWTDYGYTF. The CDR3 DNA reads TGTGCCAGCAGTCCACTTTGGACAGACTATGGCTACACCTTC.

This clonotype appeared a few times. This chain links TRBV6-2 or TRBV6-3 with TRBJ2-1; TRBD1 matches 7 bases. Losses at the gene ends were 8 bases for V and 4 bases for J; bases not matched to a gene: 8. Germline CDR1 MNHEY, CDR2 SVGEGT. CDR3 length equals 14 residues. This CDR3 is CASLRDSEYNEQFF. Written as DNA, the CDR3 is TGTGCCAGCCTCCGGGACAGTGAGTACAATGAGCAGTTCTTC.

This sequence joins TRBV27 and TRBJ1-5, with D maybe TRBD1 (5 bases). Trimming pared 6 bases from V and 2 bases from J, leaving 17 bases between. CDR3 length: 16 amino acids. CDR1 and CDR2 from the germline V gene are MNHEY and SMNVEV (reference sequence). The CDR3 region is CASRTYVGPRNQPQHF. DNA of the CDR3: TGTGCCAGCAGAACATATGTGGGGCCGCGCAATCAGCCCCAGCATTTT.

This clonotype was seen ten or more times. This rearrangement joins TRBV9 to TRBJ1-1; D gene uncertain. This CDR3 region has 14 residues. Trimming left V 0 bases short and J 1 base short, with 7 bases between. Per germline, CDR1 SGDLS and CDR2 YYNGEE. CDR3 coding DNA: TGTGCCAGCAGCGTAGTGTTCTCGAACACTGAAGCTTTCTTT. Translation gives CASSVVFSNTEAFF.

There are many counts of this clonotype. This chain links TRBV18 with TRBJ1-3, with D maybe TRBD1 (5 bases). This CDR3 contains 15 residues. V dropped 6 bases and J dropped 0 bases, with 12 bases sitting between them. Germline CDR1 reads KGHSH; CDR2 reads LQKENI. DNA of the CDR3: TGTGCCAGCTCCCTTCGCGGGACCTCTGGAAACACCATATATTTT. Translation: CASSLRGTSGNTIYF.

This clonotype was picked up a small number of times. The J gene is TRBJ2-3, the V gene TRBV7-9; no definite D call. The V end was cut by 6 bases, the J end by 2 bases, with 9 bases between. The V gene's germline CDR1 is SEHNR and CDR2 FQNEAQ (reference sequence). This CDR3 comprises 13 residues. The chain's CDR3 is CASSSPTTDTQYF. CDR3 DNA sequence: TGTGCCAGCAGTTCCCCCACCACAGATACGCAGTATTTT. Full variable domain (rest looked up from reference TRBV7-9 and TRBJ2-3): DTGVSQNPRHKITKRGQNVTFRCDPISEHNRLYWYRQTLGQGPEFLTYFQNEAQLEKSRLLSDRFSAERPKGSFSTLEIQRTEQGDSAMYLCASSSPTTDTQYFGPGTRLTVL.

For this clonotype: A junction boundary mismatches the germline segment, possibly from a read error. The chain links TRBV12-3 or TRBV12-4 to TRBJ1-5; D gene uncertain. The CDR3 sequence is 13 residues long. The CDR3 protein is CASTRAGNRPQHF. As DNA, the CDR3 is TGTGCCAGCACGAGGGCTGGCAATCGGCCCCAGCATTTT.

As regards this clonotype: This clone may be a read error of a much larger clone one base away. The genes are TRBV29-1 and TRBJ1-5, with a tentative D call TRBD1 (5 bases). Germline values: CDR1 SQVTM, CDR2 ANQGSEA. The CDR3 has 14 residues. The CDR3: CSVEVRASNQPRHF. The DNA of the CDR3 is TGCAGCGTTGAAGTCAGGGCTAGCAATCAGCCCCGGCATTTT. Together with reference TRBV29-1 and TRBJ1-5, the CDR3 gives the full variable domain: SAVISQKPSRDICQRGTSLTIQCQVDSQVTMMFWYRQQPGQSLTLIATANQGSEATYESGFVIDKFPISRPNLTFSTLTVSNMSPEDSSIYLCSVEVRASNQPRHFGDGTRLSIL.

This clonotype has a handful of counts. V usage is TRBV20-1 and J usage is TRBJ2-2; D is undetermined. In germline, CDR1 is DFQATT, CDR2 SNEGSKA (reference sequence). V was trimmed by 5 bases and J by 4 bases, leaving 11 bases between them. CDR3 length: 13 amino acids. The CDR3, as DNA: TGCAGTGCTTTGGACCGGACCACCGGGGAGCTGTTTTTT. It encodes CSALDRTTGELFF.

This chain joins TRBV18 and TRBJ1-1, with no clear D. The germline V gene encodes CDR1 KGHSH and CDR2 LQKENI. Between the trimmed V and J ends, which lost 3 bases and 1 base, there was a span of 3 bases. CDR3 length: 12 residues. The CDR3 is CASSPKNTEAFF. The DNA for the CDR3 is TGTGCCAGCTCACCCAAGAACACTGAAGCTTTCTTT.

This clonotype showed up just a few times. This chain uses TRBV20-1 with TRBJ2-3; unclear D gene. This CDR3 has 14 amino acids. V lost 0 bases, J lost 0 bases, and 7 bases lay in between. The germline V gene encodes CDR1 DFQATT and CDR2 SNEGSKA (reference sequence). As DNA, the CDR3 is TGCAGTGCTAGAGATCTTGGGAGCACAGATACGCAGTATTTT. This sequence encodes CSARDLGSTDTQYF.

V is TRBV10-3 and J is TRBJ1-5; no clear D gene. The germline CDR1 and CDR2 sequences are ENHRY and SYGVKD. The CDR3 totals 15 residues. The V and J ends lost 2 bases and 10 bases respectively, with 18 bases between them. CDR3 DNA sequence: TGTGCCATCAGTGAGACCTCCGCGGGATCGTCCCCCCAGCATTTT. This translates into CAISETSAGSSPQHF.

In its sample, this clonotype was seen once. The junction departs from the called germline gene at one end, perhaps through a read error. V gene TRBV19 combines with J gene TRBJ1-2, with 8 bases matching TRBD1. CDR1 LNHDA and CDR2 SQIVND come from the germline V gene (reference sequence). The length of the CDR3 is 13 residues. The CDR3 loop is CASRGQGIYGYTF. The CDR3 nucleotides are TGTGCTAGTAGAGGACAGGGAATCTATGGCTACACCTTC.

This clonotype came up a few times. The V call is TRBV9, the J call TRBJ2-7, with D maybe TRBD1 (5 bases). From germline, CDR1 is SGDLS and CDR2 YYNGEE. Trimming shortened V by 1 base and J by 2 bases, and 13 bases separated the two germline ends. The CDR3 has 15 amino acids. As DNA, the CDR3 is TGTGCCAGCAGCGTAAATTCAGTGACAGCCTACGAGCAGTACTTC. Protein sequence: CASSVNSVTAYEQYF.

This clonotype has a count of ten or more. As DNA, the CDR3 is TGTGCCAGCAGTTTAGGAAGCGCAAACTATGGCTACACCTTC. Amino acid sequence: CASSLGSANYGYTF. V and J are TRBV12-3 or TRBV12-4 and TRBJ1-2; D unclear. Trimming took 1 base from V and 2 from J, leaving 8 bases between them. The CDR3 length is 14 residues.

This clonotype was recorded many times. V usage is TRBV20-1 and J usage is TRBJ1-6; D is undetermined. The V end lost 2 bases, the J end lost 0 bases, and 5 bases lay between the germline ends. The CDR3 is 14 amino acids. From germline, CDR1 is DFQATT and CDR2 SNEGSKA (reference sequence). The CDR3 protein is CSARKSSYNSPLHF. The CDR3 region has the DNA TGCAGTGCTAGAAAGAGCTCCTATAATTCACCCCTCCACTTT.

The chain has TRBV3-1 and TRBJ2-7; TRBD2 agrees at 8 bases. Losses at the gene ends were 6 bases for V and 9 bases for J; bases not matched to a gene: 10. This CDR3 is built from 13 residues. CDR1 is LGHDT, CDR2 YNNKEL, per germline (reference sequence). The CDR3 protein is CASSPDILAVQYF. The CDR3 coding sequence is TGTGCCAGCAGTCCCGATATACTAGCGGTGCAGTACTTC.

To note about this clonotype: This likely comes from a read error, as the CDR3 has no conserved phenylalanine or tryptophan at its end. This rearrangement joins TRBV4-3 to TRBJ1-1; no firm D call. The CDR3 covers 16 residues. The germline V gene encodes CDR1 LGHNA and CDR2 YSLEER. V was trimmed by 3 bases and J by 4 bases, leaving 18 bases between them. CDR3: CASSQGVVREGTEAFL. The CDR3 coding sequence is TGCGCCAGCAGCCAGGGCGTCGTCAGAGAGGGCACTGAAGCTTTCCTT.

The DNA for the CDR3 is TGTGCCAGCAGTGGACGGACTTATGGCTACACCTTC. This encodes CASSGRTYGYTF. V is TRBV6-1 and J is TRBJ1-2; D remains ambiguous. Germline V gene data show CDR1 as MNHNS and CDR2 as SASEGT. V lost 4 bases, J lost 5 bases, and 8 bases lay in between. This CDR3 region has 12 residues.

Concerning this clonotype: This sequence may be a read error, since a much larger clone differs from it by one base. The chain is built from TRBV7-6 and TRBJ2-3; 9 nucleotides align to TRBD1. Germline V gene lookup returns CDR1 SGHVS and CDR2 FNYEAQ. CDR3 size: 15 residues. The CDR3 spells CASSSGTGHTDAQYF. The CDR3 DNA reads as TGTGCCAGCAGCTCCGGGACAGGGCACACAGATGCGCAGTATTTT.

The chain has TRBV20-1 and TRBJ2-7; D possibly uses TRBD1 or TRBD2 (5 bases each). Trimming cost V 5 bases and J 4 bases, with 15 bases left between them. The CDR3 length is 13 residues. Germline loops: CDR1 DFQATT, CDR2 SNEGSKA (reference sequence). CDR3 nucleotides: TGCAGTGCTTGGGGACCCACTACTTACGAGCAGTACTTC. Translated, it gives CSAWGPTTYEQYF.

The J gene is TRBJ2-3, the V gene TRBV12-3 or TRBV12-4; 10 bases map to TRBD2. Unmatched junction bases numbered 7, after V lost 7 bases and J lost 6 bases. The CDR3 is 14 amino acids. CDR3 sequence reads: CASNERGGVDTQYF. The CDR3 DNA reads as TGTGCCAGCAACGAGCGGGGGGGCGTGGATACGCAGTATTTT.

A few counts support this clonotype. V and J are TRBV5-6 and TRBJ2-7; D possibly corresponds to TRBD2 (5 bases). V was pared by 2 bases and J by 7 bases, with 13 bases between. The germline CDR1 and CDR2 sequences are SGHDT and YYEEEE. The CDR3 totals 13 residues. CDR3 region: CASSFLRAREQYF. For the CDR3, the DNA is TGTGCCAGCAGCTTCTTGCGGGCGCGAGAGCAGTACTTC.

This clonotype was recorded many times. The rearrangement links TRBV20-1 to TRBJ1-1, with TRBD1 as a possible D gene (5 bases). Looked up from germline, CDR1 is DFQATT and CDR2 is SNEGSKA (reference sequence). Trimming took 5 bases from V and 4 from J, leaving 11 bases between them. The CDR3 extends over 12 amino acids. CDR3 amino acids: CSALPGGTEAFF. For the CDR3, the DNA is TGCAGTGCTCTCCCGGGGGGCACTGAAGCTTTCTTT.

The chain combines TRBV7-9 with TRBJ1-5, with 7 positions matching TRBD1. The CDR3 spans 15 residues. The V gene's germline CDR1 is SEHNR and CDR2 FQNEAQ (reference sequence). V lost 5 bases and J lost 6; bases outside the gene matches: 10. The CDR3 bases are TGTGCCAGCAGCATCGACAGGGTTGGGGGTCAGCCCCAGCATTTT. Its protein is CASSIDRVGGQPQHF. Together with reference TRBV7-9 and TRBJ1-5, the CDR3 gives the full variable domain: DTGVSQNPRHKITKRGQNVTFRCDPISEHNRLYWYRQTLGQGPEFLTYFQNEAQLEKSRLLSDRFSAERPKGSFSTLEIQRTEQGDSAMYLCASSIDRVGGQPQHFGDGTRLSIL.

This chain uses TRBV28 with TRBJ2-1; a weak D match, TRBD1 (5 bases). The V and J ends lost 3 bases and 7 bases respectively, with 13 bases between them. Germline loops: CDR1 MDHEN, CDR2 SYDVKM. The CDR3 runs to 14 residues. DNA of the CDR3: TGTGCCAGCAGTTTGGTAGGGGTGGGTAATGAGCAGTTCTTC. Its protein product is CASSLVGVGNEQFF.

CDR3 sequence reads: CSAKPTNYGYTF. Here the CDR3 DNA reads TGCAGTGCGAAGCCGACTAACTATGGCTACACCTTC. The V call is TRBV20-1, the J call TRBJ1-2; no definite D call. CDR1 DFQATT and CDR2 SNEGSKA come from the germline V gene (reference sequence). CDR3 length equals 12 residues. Trimming removed 6 bases from V and 0 bases from J, with 8 bases in between.

This clonotype was seen more than once but under ten times. The chain carries TRBV19 and TRBJ1-5; TRBD1 agrees at 8 bases. Germline-derived CDR1 and CDR2 are LNHDA and SQIVND (reference sequence). V was pared by 2 bases and J by 6 bases, with 6 bases of the junction left unmatched. The CDR3 consists of 15 residues. CDR3: CASSIIQGATQPQHF. CDR3 nucleotide sequence: TGTGCCAGTAGTATAATTCAGGGGGCCACTCAGCCCCAGCATTTT.

This clonotype occurred a few times. The chain is built from TRBV4-3 and TRBJ1-5; D unclear. Trimming took 0 bases from V and 3 from J, leaving 12 bases between them. Germline V gives CDR1 LGHNA, CDR2 YSLEER. This CDR3 is built from 16 residues. CDR3 region: CASSQDHPQYNQPQHF. DNA of the CDR3: TGCGCCAGCAGCCAAGATCATCCACAGTACAATCAGCCCCAGCATTTT.

V and J are TRBV25-1 and TRBJ1-2; TRBD1 is a possible D gene (5 bases). Trimming took off 8 bases at V and 8 bases at J, with 21 bases between the two ends. CDR1 and CDR2 (germline): MGHDK, SYGVNS. CDR3 length equals 14 residues. CDR3 loop: CASLAGAGFVGYTF. CDR3 nucleotides: TGTGCCAGCCTGGCCGGGGCAGGGTTTGTAGGCTACACCTTC.